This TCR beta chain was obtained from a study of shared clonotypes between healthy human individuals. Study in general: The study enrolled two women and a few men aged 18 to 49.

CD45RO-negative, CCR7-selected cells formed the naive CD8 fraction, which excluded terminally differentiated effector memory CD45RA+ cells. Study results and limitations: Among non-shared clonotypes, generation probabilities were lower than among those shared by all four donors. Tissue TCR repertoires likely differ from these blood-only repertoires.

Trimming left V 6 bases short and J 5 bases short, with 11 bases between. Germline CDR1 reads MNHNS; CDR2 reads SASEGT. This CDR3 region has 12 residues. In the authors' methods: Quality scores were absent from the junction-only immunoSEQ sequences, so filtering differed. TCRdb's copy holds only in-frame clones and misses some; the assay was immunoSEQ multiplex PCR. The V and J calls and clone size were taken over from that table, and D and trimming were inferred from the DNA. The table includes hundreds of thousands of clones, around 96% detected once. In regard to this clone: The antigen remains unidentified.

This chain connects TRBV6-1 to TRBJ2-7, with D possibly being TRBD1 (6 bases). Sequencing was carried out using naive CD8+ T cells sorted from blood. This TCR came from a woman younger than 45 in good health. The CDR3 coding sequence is TGTGCCAGCAGCTTTGACAGGAACGAGCAGTACTTC. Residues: CASSFDRNEQYF.